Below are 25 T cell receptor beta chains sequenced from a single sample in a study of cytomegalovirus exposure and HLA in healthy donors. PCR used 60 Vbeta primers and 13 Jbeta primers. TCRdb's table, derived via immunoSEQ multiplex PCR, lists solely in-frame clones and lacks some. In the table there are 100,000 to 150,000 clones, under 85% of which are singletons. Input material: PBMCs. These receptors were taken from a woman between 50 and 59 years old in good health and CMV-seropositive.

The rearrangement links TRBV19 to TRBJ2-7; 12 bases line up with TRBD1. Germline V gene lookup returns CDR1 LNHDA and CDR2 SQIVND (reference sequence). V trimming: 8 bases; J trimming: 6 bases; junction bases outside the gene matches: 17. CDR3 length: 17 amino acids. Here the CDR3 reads CASPPRPRGQGAREQYF. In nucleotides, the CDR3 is TGTGCCAGTCCCCCACGGCCCAGGGGACAGGGGGCCCGCGAGCAGTACTTC.

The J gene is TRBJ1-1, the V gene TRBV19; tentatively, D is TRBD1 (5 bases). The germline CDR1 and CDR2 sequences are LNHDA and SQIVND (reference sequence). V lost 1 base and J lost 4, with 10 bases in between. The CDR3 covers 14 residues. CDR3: CASSIVGATTEAFF. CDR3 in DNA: TGTGCCAGTAGTATAGTAGGGGCGACCACTGAAGCTTTCTTT.

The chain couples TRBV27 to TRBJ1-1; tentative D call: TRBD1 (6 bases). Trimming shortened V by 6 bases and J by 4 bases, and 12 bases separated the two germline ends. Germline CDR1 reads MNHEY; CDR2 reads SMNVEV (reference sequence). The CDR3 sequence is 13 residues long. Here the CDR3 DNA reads TGTGCCAGCAGGGTAGCAGGGGTCACTGAAGCTTTCTTT. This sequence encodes CASRVAGVTEAFF.

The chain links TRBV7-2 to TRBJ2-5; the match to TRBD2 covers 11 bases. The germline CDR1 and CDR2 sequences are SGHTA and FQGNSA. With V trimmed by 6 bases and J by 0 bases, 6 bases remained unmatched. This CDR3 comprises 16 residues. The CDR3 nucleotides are TGTGCCAGCAGTTCTACTAGCGGGGGCTACCAAGAGACCCAGTACTTC. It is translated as CASSSTSGGYQETQYF.

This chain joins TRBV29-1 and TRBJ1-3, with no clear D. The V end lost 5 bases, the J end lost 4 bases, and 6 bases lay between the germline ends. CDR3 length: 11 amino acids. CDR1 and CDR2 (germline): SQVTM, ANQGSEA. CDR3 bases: TGCAGCGTTTATTTAGGAAACACCATATATTTT. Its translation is CSVYLGNTIYF.

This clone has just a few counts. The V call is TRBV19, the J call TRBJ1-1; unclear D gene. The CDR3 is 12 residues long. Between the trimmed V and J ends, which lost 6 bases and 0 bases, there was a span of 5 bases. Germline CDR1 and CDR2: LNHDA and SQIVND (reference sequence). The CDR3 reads CASRSVNTEAFF. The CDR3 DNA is TGTGCCAGTAGATCGGTGAACACTGAAGCTTTCTTT.

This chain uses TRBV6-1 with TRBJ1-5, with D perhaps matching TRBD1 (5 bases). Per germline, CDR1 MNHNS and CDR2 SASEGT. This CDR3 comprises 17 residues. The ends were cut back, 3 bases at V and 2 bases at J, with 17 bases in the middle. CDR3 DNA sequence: TGTGCCAGCAGTGATGGGAAAAGGGGCTTTGGCAATCAGCCCCAGCATTTT. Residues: CASSDGKRGFGNQPQHF.

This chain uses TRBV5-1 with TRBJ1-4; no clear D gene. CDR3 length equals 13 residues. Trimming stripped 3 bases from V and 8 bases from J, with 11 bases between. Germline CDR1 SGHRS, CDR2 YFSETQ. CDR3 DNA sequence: TGCGCCAGCAGCTATGGGGAGGGAGAAAAACTGTTTTTT. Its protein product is CASSYGEGEKLFF.

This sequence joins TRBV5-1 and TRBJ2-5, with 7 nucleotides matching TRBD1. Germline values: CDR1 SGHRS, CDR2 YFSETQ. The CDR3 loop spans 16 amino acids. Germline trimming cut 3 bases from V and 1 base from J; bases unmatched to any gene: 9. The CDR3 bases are TGCGCCAGCAGCTCGAAGACAGGGTCCTTCCAAGAGACCCAGTACTTC. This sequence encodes CASSSKTGSFQETQYF.

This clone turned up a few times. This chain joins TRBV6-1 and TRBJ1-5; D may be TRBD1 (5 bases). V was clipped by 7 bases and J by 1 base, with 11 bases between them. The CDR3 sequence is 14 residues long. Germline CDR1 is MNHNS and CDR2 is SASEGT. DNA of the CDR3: TGTGCCAGCACTTTCAGACAGAGCAATCAGCCCCAGCATTTT. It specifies CASTFRQSNQPQHF.

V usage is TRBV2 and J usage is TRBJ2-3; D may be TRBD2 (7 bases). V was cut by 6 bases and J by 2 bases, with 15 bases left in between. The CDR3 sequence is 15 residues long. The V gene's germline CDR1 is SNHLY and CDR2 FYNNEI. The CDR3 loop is CASRKRDTNTDTQYF. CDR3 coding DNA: TGTGCCAGCAGAAAGCGGGACACAAACACAGATACGCAGTATTTT.

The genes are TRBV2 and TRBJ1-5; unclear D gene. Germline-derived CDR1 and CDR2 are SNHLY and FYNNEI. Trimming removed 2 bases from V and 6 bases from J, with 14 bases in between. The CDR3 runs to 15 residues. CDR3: CASSESSAGSQPQHF. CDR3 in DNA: TGTGCCAGCAGTGAATCTTCGGCAGGAAGTCAGCCCCAGCATTTT.

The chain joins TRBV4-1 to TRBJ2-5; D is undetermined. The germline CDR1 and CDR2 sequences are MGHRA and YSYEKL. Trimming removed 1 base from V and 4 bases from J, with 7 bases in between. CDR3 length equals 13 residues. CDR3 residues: CASSQGVPETQYF. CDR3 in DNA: TGCGCCAGCAGCCAAGGCGTACCAGAGACCCAGTACTTC.

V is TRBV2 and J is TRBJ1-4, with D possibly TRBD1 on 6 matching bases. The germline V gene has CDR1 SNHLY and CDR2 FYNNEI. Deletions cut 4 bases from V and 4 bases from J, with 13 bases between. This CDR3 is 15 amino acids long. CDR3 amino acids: CASSGTGQVNEKLFF. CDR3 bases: TGTGCCAGCAGTGGGACGGGACAAGTTAATGAAAAACTGTTTTTT.

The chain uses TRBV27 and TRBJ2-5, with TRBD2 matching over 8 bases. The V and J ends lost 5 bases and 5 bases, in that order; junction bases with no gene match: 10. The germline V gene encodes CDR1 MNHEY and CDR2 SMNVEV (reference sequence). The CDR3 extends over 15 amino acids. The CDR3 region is CASSPRGTRDETQYF. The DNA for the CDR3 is TGTGCCAGCAGTCCCCGTGGGACTAGGGATGAGACCCAGTACTTC.

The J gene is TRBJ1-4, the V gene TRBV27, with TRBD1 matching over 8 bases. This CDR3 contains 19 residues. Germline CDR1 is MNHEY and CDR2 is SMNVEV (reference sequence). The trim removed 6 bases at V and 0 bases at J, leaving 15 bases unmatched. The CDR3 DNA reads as TGTGCCAGCAGCCCAGGGACAGGCGATCTATTTGCAACTAATGAAAAACTGTTTTTT. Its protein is CASSPGTGDLFATNEKLFF.

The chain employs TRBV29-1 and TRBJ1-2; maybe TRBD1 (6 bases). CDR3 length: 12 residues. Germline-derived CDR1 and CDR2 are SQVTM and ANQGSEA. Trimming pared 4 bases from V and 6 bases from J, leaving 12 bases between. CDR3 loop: CSVVRQEDGYTF. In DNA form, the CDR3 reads TGCAGCGTTGTTAGACAGGAGGATGGCTACACCTTC.

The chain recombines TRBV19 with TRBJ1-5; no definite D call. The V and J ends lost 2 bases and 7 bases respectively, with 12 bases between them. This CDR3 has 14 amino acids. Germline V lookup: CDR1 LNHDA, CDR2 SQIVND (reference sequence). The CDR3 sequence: CASSITSWRQPQHF. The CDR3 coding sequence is TGTGCCAGTAGTATAACCTCTTGGCGGCAGCCCCAGCATTTT.

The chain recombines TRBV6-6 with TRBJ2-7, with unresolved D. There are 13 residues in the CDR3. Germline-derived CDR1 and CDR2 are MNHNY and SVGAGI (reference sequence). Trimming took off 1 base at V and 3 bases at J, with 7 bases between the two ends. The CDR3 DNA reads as TGTGCCAGCAGTTACTTCCTTTTCTACGAGCAGTACTTC. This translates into CASSYFLFYEQYF.

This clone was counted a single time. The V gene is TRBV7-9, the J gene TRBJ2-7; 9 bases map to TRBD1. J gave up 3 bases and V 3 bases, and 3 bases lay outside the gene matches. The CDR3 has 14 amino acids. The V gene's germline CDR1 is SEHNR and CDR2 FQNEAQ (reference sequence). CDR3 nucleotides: TGTGCCAGCAGCTTGGGACAGGGCAACTACGAGCAGTACTTC. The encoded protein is CASSLGQGNYEQYF.

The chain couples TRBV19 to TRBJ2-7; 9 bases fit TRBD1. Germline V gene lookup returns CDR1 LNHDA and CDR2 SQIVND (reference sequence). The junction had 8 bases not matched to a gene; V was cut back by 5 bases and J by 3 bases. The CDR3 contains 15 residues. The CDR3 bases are TGTGCCAGTAGTCCCCCTGGACAGGGGTTCTACGAGCAGTACTTC. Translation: CASSPPGQGFYEQYF. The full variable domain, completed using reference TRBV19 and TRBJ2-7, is DGGITQSPKYLFRKEGQNVTLSCEQNLNHDAMYWYRQDPGQGLRLIYYSQIVNDFQKGDIAEGYSVSREKKESFPLTVTSAQKNPTAFYLCASSPPGQGFYEQYFGPGTRLTVT.

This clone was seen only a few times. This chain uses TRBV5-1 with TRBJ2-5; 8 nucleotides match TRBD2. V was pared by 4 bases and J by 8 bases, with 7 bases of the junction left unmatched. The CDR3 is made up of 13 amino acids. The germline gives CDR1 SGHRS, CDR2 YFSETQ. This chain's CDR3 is CASSVSGADTQYF. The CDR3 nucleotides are TGCGCCAGCAGCGTTAGCGGGGCGGATACCCAGTACTTC.

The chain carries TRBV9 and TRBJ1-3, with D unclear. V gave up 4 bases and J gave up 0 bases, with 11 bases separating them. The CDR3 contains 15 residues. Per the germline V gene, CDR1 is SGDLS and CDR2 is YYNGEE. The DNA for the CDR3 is TGTGCCAGCAGCACCTCGACTCTCTCTGGAAACACCATATATTTT. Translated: CASSTSTLSGNTIYF.

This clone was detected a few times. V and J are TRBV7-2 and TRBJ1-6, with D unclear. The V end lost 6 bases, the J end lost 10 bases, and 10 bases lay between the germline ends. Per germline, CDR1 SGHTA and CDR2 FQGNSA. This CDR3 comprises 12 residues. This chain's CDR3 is CASREDRSPLHF. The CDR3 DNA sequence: TGTGCCAGCAGGGAGGATAGGTCACCCCTCCACTTT.

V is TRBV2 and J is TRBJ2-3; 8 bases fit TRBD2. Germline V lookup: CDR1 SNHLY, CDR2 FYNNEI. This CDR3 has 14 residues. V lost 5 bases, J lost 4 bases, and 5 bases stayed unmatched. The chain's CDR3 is CASSRTLAADTQYF. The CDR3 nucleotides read TGTGCCAGCAGTCGAACACTAGCGGCAGATACGCAGTATTTT.